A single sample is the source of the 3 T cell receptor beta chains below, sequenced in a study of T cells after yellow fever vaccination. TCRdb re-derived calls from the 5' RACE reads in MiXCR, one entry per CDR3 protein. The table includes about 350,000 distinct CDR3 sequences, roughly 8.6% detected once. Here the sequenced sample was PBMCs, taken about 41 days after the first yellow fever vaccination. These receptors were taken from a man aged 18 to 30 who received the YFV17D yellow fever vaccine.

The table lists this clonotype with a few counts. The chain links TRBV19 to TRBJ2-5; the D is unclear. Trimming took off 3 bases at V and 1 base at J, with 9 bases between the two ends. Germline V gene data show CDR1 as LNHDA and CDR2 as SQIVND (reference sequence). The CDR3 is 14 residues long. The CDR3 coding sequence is TGTGCCAGTAGTATGACGGTTATCCAAGAGACCCAGTACTTC. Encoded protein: CASSMTVIQETQYF.

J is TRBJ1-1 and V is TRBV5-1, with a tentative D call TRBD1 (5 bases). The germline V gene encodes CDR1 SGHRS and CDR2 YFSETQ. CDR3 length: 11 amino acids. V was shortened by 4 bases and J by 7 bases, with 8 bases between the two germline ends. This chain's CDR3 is CASSGDSEAFF. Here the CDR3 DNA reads TGCGCCAGCAGCGGTGACAGTGAAGCTTTCTTT.

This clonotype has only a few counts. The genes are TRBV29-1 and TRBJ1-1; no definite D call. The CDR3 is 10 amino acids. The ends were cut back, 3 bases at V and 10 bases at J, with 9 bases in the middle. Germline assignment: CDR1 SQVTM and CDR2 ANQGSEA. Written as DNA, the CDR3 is TGCAGCGTTGATCCGTTGACAGCTTTCTTT. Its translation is CSVDPLTAFF. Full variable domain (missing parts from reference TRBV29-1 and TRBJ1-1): SAVISQKPSRDICQRGTSLTIQCQVDSQVTMMFWYRQQPGQSLTLIATANQGSEATYESGFVIDKFPISRPNLTFSTLTVSNMSPEDSSIYLCSVDPLTAFFGQGTRLTVV.